The TCR beta chain described here comes from a study of regulatory T cells in long-lasting Graves disease. This clonotype occurred a few times. Its specificity is unknown. The TCR beta library used iRepertoire HTBI primers with Arm-PCR amplification of CDR3. TCRdb re-derived calls from the multiplex PCR reads in MiXCR, one entry per CDR3 protein. The sample contains under 300,000 distinct CDR3 sequences, 20% of which appear only once. Trimming removed 7 bases from V and 4 bases from J, with 10 bases in between. The germline V gene encodes CDR1 SQVTM and CDR2 ANQGSEA. This CDR3 region has 11 residues. Time point meaning: newly diagnosed GD, antithyroid drugs for less than 3 months. Extracted PBMC RNA gave rise to the TCR library. General study findings and limits: Patients with persistent disease shared around 2,700 public clonotypes, outpacing the 966 shared by new patients.

The chain links TRBV29-1 to TRBJ1-1; no definite D call. The receptor comes from a female donor with Graves disease. The material sequenced was peripheral blood mononuclear cells (PBMCs), taken at new diagnosis, from a patient treated with antithyroid drugs. CDR3 loop: CSGILFTEAFF. The CDR3 region has the DNA TGCAGCGGGATTTTATTCACTGAAGCTTTCTTT.